This T cell receptor beta chain was sequenced for a study of beta chain features in type 1 diabetes. V gave up 5 bases and J gave up 6 bases, with 17 bases separating them. This CDR3 is 14 amino acids long. Germline V CDR1 and CDR2: SQVTM, ANQGSEA. Expressed TCRB transcripts were sequenced because the entire RNA isolate underwent reverse transcription. The repertoire was sequenced with immunoSEQ multiplex PCR; TCRdb's copy has only in-frame clones and lacks some. The top ten hold about 2.4% of the sample, which has tens of thousands of clones, 40% to 60% seen once. This clone was seen a handful of times. The antigen remains undetermined. Findings of the study overall: In all four CD4+ subsets, TCRB CDR3 length was significantly, moderately reduced in type 1 diabetes.

The specimen sequenced was Tregs from blood. The V call is TRBV29-1, the J call TRBJ2-1; D is perhaps TRBD1 (5 bases). The sequence was collected from a woman in her thirties or forties with type 1 diabetes. CDR3 amino acids: CSVSRWEGANEQFF. CDR3 DNA: TGCAGCGTTTCCCGTTGGGAAGGGGCCAATGAGCAGTTCTTC.